These T cell receptor beta chains were read from a single sample in a study of T cells after yellow fever vaccination. TCRdb itself ran the 5' RACE reads through MiXCR, one entry per CDR3 protein. The repertoire holds 350,000 to 450,000 distinct CDR3 sequences, with 6% to 8% as singletons. The sample in question was PBMCs, obtained 5 days after the yellow fever booster vaccination. The source of these receptors is a man aged 30 to 45 who received the YFV17D yellow fever vaccine. CDR3s include the opening cysteine and the closing phenylalanine or tryptophan. Each record gives: D gene, V gene, clone size, CDR3 length, J gene, CDR3 DNA, CDR3 protein. The D gene is left open where the match is weak. A clone size is listed for some rows: how often the clone was seen (once, few, many), or a class if it is expanded.

D gene: NA; V gene: TRBV18; clone size: few; CDR3 length: 14; J gene: TRBJ2-7; CDR3 DNA: TGTGCCAGCTCACTAAACAGCCCGAACTACGAGCAGTACTTC; CDR3 protein: CASSLNSPNYEQYF
D gene: TRBD1; V gene: TRBV28; clone size: many; CDR3 length: 14; J gene: TRBJ2-1; CDR3 DNA: TGTGCCAGCGCCGGGACAGGGAAATACAATGAGCAGTTCTTC; CDR3 protein: CASAGTGKYNEQFF
D gene: TRBD1; V gene: TRBV10-3; clone size: many; CDR3 length: 14; J gene: TRBJ2-1; CDR3 DNA: TGTGCCACCGCCGGGACAGGGAAATTGGATGAGCAGTTCTTC; CDR3 protein: CATAGTGKLDEQFF
D gene: TRBD2; V gene: TRBV5-6; clone size: many; CDR3 length: 18; J gene: TRBJ2-7; CDR3 DNA: TGTGCCAGCAGCTCGATGGCTCTAGCGGGGGGATCGGGCTACGAGCAGTACTTC; CDR3 protein: CASSSMALAGGSGYEQYF
D gene: NA; V gene: TRBV20-1; clone size: many; CDR3 length: 14; J gene: TRBJ1-1; CDR3 DNA: TGCAGTGCTAGAGATCGGCAGGGAGGCACTGAAGCTTTCTTT; CDR3 protein: CSARDRQGGTEAFF
D gene: NA; V gene: TRBV10-3; clone size: NA; CDR3 length: 13; J gene: TRBJ2-3; CDR3 DNA: TGTGCCATCAAGGACGCGGCGGCGTATACGCAGTATTTT; CDR3 protein: CAIKDAAAYTQYF
D gene: NA; V gene: TRBV28; clone size: many; CDR3 length: 17; J gene: TRBJ2-1; CDR3 DNA: TGTGCCAGCAGTTCAATGGACCTGAGCGGGCTCTACAATGAGCAGTTCTTC; CDR3 protein: CASSSMDLSGLYNEQFF
D gene: NA; V gene: TRBV10-3; clone size: NA; CDR3 length: 12; J gene: TRBJ1-1; CDR3 DNA: TGTGCCATCAGTGGACAGTACACTGAAGCTTTCTTT; CDR3 protein: CAISGQYTEAFF
D gene: NA; V gene: TRBV4-3; clone size: many; CDR3 length: 15; J gene: TRBJ2-7; CDR3 DNA: TGCGCCAGCAGCCAAACACCAGGGCATACCTACGAGCAGTACTTC; CDR3 protein: CASSQTPGHTYEQYF
D gene: TRBD2; V gene: TRBV7-2; clone size: many; CDR3 length: 14; J gene: TRBJ2-7; CDR3 DNA: TGTGCCAGCATGCGACTAGCGGGAGCCGGCGAGCAGTACTTC; CDR3 protein: CASMRLAGAGEQYF
D gene: NA; V gene: TRBV20-1; clone size: many; CDR3 length: 14; J gene: TRBJ2-7; CDR3 DNA: TGCAGTGCTCGTCTGTTGGGTTCCACCTACGAGCAGTACTTC; CDR3 protein: CSARLLGSTYEQYF
D gene: TRBD1; V gene: TRBV11-2; clone size: few; CDR3 length: 15; J gene: TRBJ2-1; CDR3 DNA: TGTGCCAGCAGCTTAGTTACGAGGGGGCGCGATCGTCAGTTCTTC; CDR3 protein: CASSLVTRGRDRQFF
D gene: TRBD1; V gene: TRBV20-1; clone size: NA; CDR3 length: 15; J gene: TRBJ2-7; CDR3 DNA: TGCAGTGCTAGAGATTTTATGCAGGGGGCAGGGAGGCAGTACTTC; CDR3 protein: CSARDFMQGAGRQYF
D gene: TRBD2; V gene: TRBV25-1; clone size: few; CDR3 length: 16; J gene: TRBJ2-7; CDR3 DNA: TGTGCCAGCAGTGAATCAGGCAGCGGGAGGTCCTACGAGCAGTACTTC; CDR3 protein: CASSESGSGRSYEQYF
D gene: NA; V gene: TRBV6-5; clone size: few; CDR3 length: 15; J gene: TRBJ2-1; CDR3 DNA: TGTGCCAGCACTTTACTCGACCCCGACTACAATGAGCAGTTCTTC; CDR3 protein: CASTLLDPDYNEQFF
D gene: NA; V gene: TRBV6-2/TRBV6-3; clone size: NA; CDR3 length: 12; J gene: TRBJ2-7; CDR3 DNA: TGTGCCAGCCGGCAGGGAAATCGCGAGCAGTACTTC; CDR3 protein: CASRQGNREQYF
D gene: NA; V gene: TRBV6-5; clone size: many; CDR3 length: 12; J gene: TRBJ2-3; CDR3 DNA: TGTGCCAGCAGGGAGGGGACAGATACGCAGTATTTT; CDR3 protein: CASREGTDTQYF
D gene: TRBD2; V gene: TRBV20-1; clone size: few; CDR3 length: 13; J gene: TRBJ2-7; CDR3 DNA: TGCAGTGCCTTACTAGCGGGAGAGTACGAGCAGTACTTC; CDR3 protein: CSALLAGEYEQYF
D gene: NA; V gene: TRBV30; clone size: NA; CDR3 length: 13; J gene: TRBJ1-2; CDR3 DNA: TGTGCCTGGAGTCTACAGAGTCCCTATGGCTACACCTTC; CDR3 protein: CAWSLQSPYGYTF
D gene: TRBD2; V gene: TRBV10-3; clone size: many; CDR3 length: 15; J gene: TRBJ2-1; CDR3 DNA: TGTGCCATCAGTGCCAAGCGGGGTTCCTACAATGAGCAGTTCTTC; CDR3 protein: CAISAKRGSYNEQFF